The T cell receptor (beta chain) under discussion was sequenced for a study of T cell changes during pregnancy in multiple sclerosis. Some clones are missing from TCRdb's copy, which holds only in-frame ones; the method was immunoSEQ multiplex PCR. The data contain tens of thousands of clones, approximately 91% of them singletons. Trimming pared 4 bases from V and 14 bases from J, leaving 12 bases between. The CDR3 is 11 amino acids. Germline V gene sequence: CDR1 SGHDN, CDR2 FVKESK. The J gene is TRBJ2-1, the V gene TRBV14; D is possibly TRBD2 (6 bases). Specimen: CD4+ T cells from peripheral blood mononuclear cells, collected in the first trimester of pregnancy. This receptor was taken from a female donor with multiple sclerosis, enrolled in a pregnancy study. The CDR3 protein is CASSRGTREFF. The CDR3 region has the DNA TGTGCCAGCAGCCGCGGGACCCGGGAGTTCTTC.